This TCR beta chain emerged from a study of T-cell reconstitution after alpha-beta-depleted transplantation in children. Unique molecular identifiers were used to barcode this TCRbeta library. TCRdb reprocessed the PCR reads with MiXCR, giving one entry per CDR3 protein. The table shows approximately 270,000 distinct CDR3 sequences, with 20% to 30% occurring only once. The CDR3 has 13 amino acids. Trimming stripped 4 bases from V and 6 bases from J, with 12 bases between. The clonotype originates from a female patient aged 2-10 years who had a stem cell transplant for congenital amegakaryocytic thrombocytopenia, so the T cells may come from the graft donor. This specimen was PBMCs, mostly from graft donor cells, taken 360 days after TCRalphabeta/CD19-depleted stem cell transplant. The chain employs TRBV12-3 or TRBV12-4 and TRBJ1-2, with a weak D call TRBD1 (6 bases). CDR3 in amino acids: CASSSRGRHGYTF. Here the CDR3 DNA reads TGTGCCAGCAGTTCCAGGGGTAGGCATGGCTACACCTTC.